Given below is one T cell receptor (beta chain) in context. Seattle-derived patients entered the study during active infection and were followed longitudinally. Data came from immunoSEQ multiplex PCR; TCRdb stores just in-frame clones and leaves some out. The sample records hundreds of thousands of clones, about 87% being singletons. This CDR3 region has 16 residues. Trimming removed 2 bases from V and 4 bases from J, with 16 bases in between. Germline V gene sequence: CDR1 SGHNT, CDR2 YENEEA. This record belongs to a study of blood T cell repertoires in COVID-19. Study overall: PBMCs, B-cell-depleted T cells, or T cells provided the cDNA or gDNA that made up the material.

This receptor was taken from a woman aged 45-60 years with COVID-19, enrolled during active disease. The sample taken for sequencing was peripheral blood. V gene TRBV11-3 combines with J gene TRBJ2-3; a possible D gene is TRBD1 (6 bases). The CDR3 sequence is CASSLLRGRGPDTQYF. CDR3 nucleotide sequence: TGTGCCAGCAGCTTACTAAGGGGCAGGGGTCCAGATACGCAGTATTTT.